Shown below are 2 T cell receptor beta chains from a single sample sequenced in a study of blood T cell repertoires in COVID-19. This table comes from immunoSEQ multiplex PCR, and its TCRdb copy is limited to in-frame clones, with some not included. The sample has 150,000 to 200,000 clones; just over 85% are singletons. The sample taken for sequencing was peripheral blood. The receptors stem from a man between 60 and 70 years old with acute or convalescent COVID-19.

This clone was counted a few times. The chain joins TRBV7-8 to TRBJ2-1, with a tentative D call TRBD2 (6 bases). This CDR3 contains 17 residues. Germline-derived CDR1 and CDR2 are SGHVS and FQNEAQ. The germline V and J ends were trimmed by 5 bases and 2 bases, with 19 bases remaining between them. CDR3: CASSPPLRERAYNEQFF. The CDR3 bases are TGTGCCAGCAGCCCCCCCCTACGGGAGAGGGCCTACAATGAGCAGTTCTTC.

This clone has a single count. This chain uses TRBV7-9 with TRBJ2-3; 7 bases are a match to TRBD2. Germline loops: CDR1 SEHNR, CDR2 FQNEAQ (reference sequence). The CDR3 loop spans 18 amino acids. V lost 3 bases to trimming and J lost 3 bases; unmatched junction nucleotides: 15. The CDR3 spells CASSFLAELPPGTDTQYF. CDR3 bases: TGTGCCAGCAGCTTTCTAGCGGAACTTCCCCCGGGGACAGATACGCAGTATTTT.